This T cell receptor beta chain was found in a study of blood T cell repertoires in COVID-19. About the study: Samples representing acute and convalescent COVID-19 were sourced from the United States, Italy and Spain. Sample material is recorded as cDNA or gDNA derived from T cells, B-cell-depleted T cells, or PBMCs.

Germline CDR1 reads SNHLY; CDR2 reads FYNNEI. The CDR3 sequence is 15 residues long. The J segment lost 5 bases and the V segment lost 8 bases, leaving 11 bases of the junction unmatched. Profiled with immunoSEQ multiplex PCR; TCRdb holds only in-frame clones, not every one. The data contain 150,000 to 200,000 clones, 70% to 90% of them singletons. This clone turned up a few times. The chain has TRBV2 and TRBJ1-4; 7 positions agree with TRBD1. This TCR was sampled from a woman aged 18-29 years who had recovered from COVID-19. The sequenced sample was PBMCs or T cells enriched from blood (not recorded which). The chain's CDR3 is CASGVYRGRNEKLFF. Written as DNA, the CDR3 is TGTGCCAGCGGGGTATACAGGGGTAGGAATGAAAAACTGTTTTTT.